This record concerns one TCR beta chain sequence. Germline CDR1 LGHNA, CDR2 YSLEER. The CDR3 is 16 residues long. The ends lost 4 bases at V and 5 bases at J; junction bases unmatched: 6. This entry belongs to a study of cytomegalovirus exposure and HLA in healthy donors. It was with 60 Vbeta and 13 Jbeta primers that the PCR ran. Repertoires were generated with immunoSEQ multiplex PCR, while TCRdb's copy carries only in-frame clones and drops some. This table has over 200,000 clones, 82% appearing once. This rearrangement joins TRBV4-3 to TRBJ2-7, with TRBD2 matching 15 bases. The material sequenced was PBMCs. The sequence derives from a woman between 35 and 50 years old in good health and CMV-seropositive. The CDR3 sequence: CASSPGTSGRIHEQYF. Written as DNA, the CDR3 is TGCGCCAGCAGCCCCGGGACTAGCGGGAGGATCCACGAGCAGTACTTC.